The subject of this entry is one TCR beta chain. The antigen it binds to is not known. Within one base of it there is no much larger clone, and no base qualities were kept. This sample stems from a study of cytomegalovirus exposure and HLA in healthy donors (dated by TCRdb to about 2017). About the investigation overall: A later analysis indicated that the 120 or so validation repertoires were generated on the platform also employed for the 720 or so repertoires of the first cohort. Along with the roughly 710-subject first cohort, a separate validation cohort of 120 different subjects was used. The study combined high-throughput TCR immunosequencing, statistical association of individual TCRs with disease status, and machine learning to predict cytomegalovirus infection status. The study was designed to test whether signatures of past pathogen exposure could be identified by cataloging public T cell receptors.

Study-level results and caveats: It was suggested by the authors that the approach could potentially be generalized to other disease states and immunological phenotypes. The validation cohort had no HLA typing available for a later analysis, so co-occurrence within that cohort was assessed over all 130 or so repertoires. Across donors, most TCR sequences were observed very rarely, whereas some public TCRs were present in many individuals. The study gave a list of some 150 TCR beta chains associated with cytomegalovirus. In a later analysis, TCRs clustered in the first cohort were found to also tend to co-occur in the roughly 130 validation repertoires, with approximately 95% of cluster scores above 0. In both the original and validation cohorts, the classifier was reported to diagnose cytomegalovirus status with high specificity and sensitivity. In vitro tests confirmed that a few of the cytomegalovirus-associated TCR beta chains recognize cytomegalovirus antigens.

The method was the immunoSEQ multiplex PCR assay. In the paper's pipeline: A statistical classification framework was developed to diagnose cytomegalovirus status using the catalog of TCR beta chain sequences. The source is immuneACCESS, and TCRdb retained only in-frame sequences with V and J called. Part of the clones is not carried over; for the studies checked, unresolved V genes explain less than half of this, and the remainder is unexplained. V, J and clone size reflect that table, while D and trimming were determined from the DNA. The sample table holds around 60,000 clones, of which 75% to 95% were seen once. The top ten constitute about 3% of the sample. Separate from the roughly 700-subject first cohort, the validation cohort of 120 subjects was the group to which the donors belonged. Including cysteine and phenylalanine, the CDR3 has 16 amino acids. CDR3 DNA only is kept here, 48 bases in frame from base 1. Per the germline V gene, KGHSH is the CDR1 and LQKENI is the CDR2. After removal of 4 bases from V and 1 base from J, the junction retains 9 bases not matched to a gene.

This clonotype originated in a man younger than 35 in good health and CMV-seronegative. Source material: PBMCs. The V and J genes are TRBV18 and TRBJ1-1, with 7 bases aligning to TRBD1. Here the CDR3 is given as CASSQTGSGANTEAFF. Here is the DNA: TGTGCCAGCTCACAGACAGGGTCAGGTGCGAACACTGAAGCTTTCTTT.